One and the same sample provided the 15 T cell receptor beta chains below, sequenced in a study of cytomegalovirus exposure and HLA in healthy donors. The PCR ran on 60 Vbeta and 13 Jbeta primers. Here immunoSEQ multiplex PCR was the method, and the copy in TCRdb shows in-frame clones only, minus some. This table has about 110,000 clones, 74% appearing once. Specimen: PBMCs. The receptors here all came from a middle-aged woman in good health and CMV-seropositive.

The chain has TRBV28 and TRBJ1-2, with D hard to call. Per germline, CDR1 MDHEN and CDR2 SYDVKM. The CDR3 totals 15 residues. Trimming cost V 6 bases and J 4 bases, with 18 bases left between them. CDR3 loop: CASRDAARGVYGYTF. CDR3 in DNA: TGTGCCAGCAGGGACGCGGCTCGGGGTGTCTATGGCTACACCTTC.

The chain links TRBV10-3 to TRBJ1-5; 9 bases agree with TRBD1. The CDR3 is made up of 13 amino acids. J lost 6 bases, V lost 8 bases, and 5 bases had no gene match. CDR1 and CDR2 (germline): ENHRY, SYGVKD. This chain's CDR3 is CAIGTGLGQPQHF. The CDR3 DNA reads TGTGCCATCGGGACAGGGTTAGGTCAGCCCCAGCATTTT.

The CDR3, as DNA: TGTGCCTGGAGCAGCGGACTAGCGGGGGGGCAAGAGACCCAGTACTTC. Translation: CAWSSGLAGGQETQYF. The chain recombines TRBV30 with TRBJ2-5, with TRBD2 matching 15 bases. With V trimmed by 3 bases and J by 2 bases, 4 bases remained unmatched. This CDR3 is 16 amino acids long. Germline V CDR1 and CDR2: GTSNPN, SVGIG (reference sequence).

The chain joins TRBV7-9 to TRBJ2-2, with 7 nucleotides matching TRBD2. CDR1 is SEHNR, CDR2 FQNEAQ, per germline (reference sequence). V lost 5 bases to trimming and J lost 6 bases; unmatched junction nucleotides: 9. CDR3 length: 15 residues. The CDR3 DNA reads as TGTGCCAGCAGCCCCGGCGGCGGGAGTTCCGGGGAGCTGTTTTTT. It translates to CASSPGGGSSGELFF.

This clone has just one count. CDR3 nucleotide sequence: TGTGCCAGCAGTCTGTTCAGGGCGGCTTTCTTT. Protein sequence: CASSLFRAAFF. The chain links TRBV27 to TRBJ1-1, with D perhaps matching TRBD1 (5 bases). The CDR3 is 11 residues long. Trimming left V 5 bases short and J 11 bases short, with 12 bases between. In germline, CDR1 is MNHEY, CDR2 SMNVEV (reference sequence).

V gene TRBV27 combines with J gene TRBJ1-6, with 8 bases aligning to TRBD1. V lost 2 bases to trimming and J lost 8 bases; unmatched junction nucleotides: 2. The CDR3 is 14 amino acids. Germline V gene data show CDR1 as MNHEY and CDR2 as SMNVEV (reference sequence). CDR3 loop: CASSLDRGYSPLHF. CDR3 sequence (DNA): TGTGCCAGCAGTTTAGACAGGGGATATTCACCCCTCCACTTT.

This clone was recorded a few times. The J gene is TRBJ2-3, the V gene TRBV7-2; D is uncertain. Germline CDR1 and CDR2: SGHTA and FQGNSA. Deletions cut 5 bases from V and 6 bases from J, with 12 bases between. This CDR3 region has 13 residues. The CDR3: CASSLYYRDTQYF. Written as DNA, the CDR3 is TGTGCCAGCAGCCTATACTATCGGGATACGCAGTATTTT.

The rearrangement uses TRBV6-6 and TRBJ2-7; a possible D gene is TRBD2 (6 bases). The CDR3 covers 15 residues. CDR1 and CDR2 from the germline V gene are MNHNY and SVGAGI (reference sequence). The V and J ends lost 6 bases and 5 bases respectively, with 20 bases between them. The CDR3 reads CASRATGGIGNEQYF. The CDR3 nucleotides are TGTGCCAGCAGAGCAACCGGCGGGATAGGCAACGAGCAGTACTTC.

The chain links TRBV5-1 to TRBJ1-1; tentatively, D is TRBD1 (5 bases). The CDR3 extends over 16 amino acids. The V gene lost 0 bases and the J gene lost 0 bases, with 12 bases spanning the gap. The germline gives CDR1 SGHRS, CDR2 YFSETQ. CDR3 residues: CASSLERLTVNTEAFF. CDR3 nucleotides: TGCGCCAGCAGCTTGGAAAGATTGACAGTGAACACTGAAGCTTTCTTT.

About this clone: The sample has other DNA sequences that encode this CDR3 too. CDR3: CASSLAGGSTDTQYF. CDR3 DNA sequence: TGTGCCAGCAGCTTAGCGGGGGGGAGCACAGATACGCAGTATTTT. V and J are TRBV7-2 and TRBJ2-3; the match to TRBD2 covers 7 bases. The germline gives CDR1 SGHTA, CDR2 FQGNSA. CDR3 size: 15 residues. V shed 0 bases and J 0 bases; nucleotides not matched to a gene: 0. The full variable domain, rest sourced from reference TRBV7-2 and TRBJ2-3, is GAGVSQSPSNKVTEKGKDVELRCDPISGHTALYWYRQSLGQGLEFLIYFQGNSAPDKSGLPSDRFSAERTGGSVSTLTIQRTQQEDSAVYLCASSLAGGSTDTQYFGPGTRLTVL.

The chain recombines TRBV6-6 with TRBJ2-5, with 11 bases that match TRBD1. Germline loops: CDR1 MNHNY, CDR2 SVGAGI (reference sequence). The ends lost 7 bases at V and 11 bases at J; junction bases unmatched: 9. This CDR3 is built from 13 residues. The CDR3 is CASTQGQGGEQYF. The CDR3 DNA reads as TGTGCCAGCACCCAGGGACAGGGGGGAGAGCAGTACTTC.

V is TRBV7-6 and J is TRBJ2-2; the match to TRBD2 covers 8 bases. The CDR3 runs to 19 residues. Germline-derived CDR1 and CDR2 are SGHVS and FNYEAQ. V dropped 1 base and J dropped 3; count of bases not matched to a gene: 13. The CDR3 protein is CASSLEWDYTREDTGELFF. CDR3 bases: TGTGCCAGCAGCTTAGAATGGGACTATACGCGGGAGGACACCGGGGAGCTGTTTTTT.

CDR3 loop: CASSLGRGGTDTQYF. The DNA for the CDR3 is TGTGCCAGCAGCTTAGGGCGCGGGGGGACAGATACGCAGTATTTT. This chain joins TRBV11-3 and TRBJ2-3; 8 bases map to TRBD2. This CDR3 spans 15 amino acids. The V segment lost 1 base and the J segment 3 bases; nucleotides outside the gene matches: 3. The germline gives CDR1 SGHNT, CDR2 YENEEA.

This clone has a handful of counts. This rearrangement joins TRBV10-3 to TRBJ2-1; 9 bases agree with TRBD1. After removal of 3 bases from V and 5 bases from J, the junction contained 5 bases not matched to a gene. This CDR3 contains 15 residues. Looked up from germline, CDR1 is ENHRY and CDR2 is SYGVKD. The CDR3 reads CAISERDRANNEQFF. DNA of the CDR3: TGTGCCATCAGTGAAAGGGACAGGGCCAACAATGAGCAGTTCTTC.

The V call is TRBV9, the J call TRBJ2-1, with 7 bases matching TRBD2. Germline V gene data show CDR1 as SGDLS and CDR2 as YYNGEE. V trimming: 0 bases; J trimming: 4 bases; junction bases outside the gene matches: 1. CDR3 length: 14 amino acids. CDR3 amino acids: CASSVGGGYNEQFF. CDR3 DNA sequence: TGTGCCAGCAGCGTAGGCGGGGGATACAATGAGCAGTTCTTC.